The 26 T cell receptor beta chains below all came from one sample that was sequenced in a study of beta chain features in type 1 diabetes. Every bit of the isolated RNA underwent reverse transcription, so sequencing read expressed TCRB transcripts. TCRdb's copy holds only in-frame clones and misses some; the assay was immunoSEQ multiplex PCR. The table includes 150,000 to 190,000 clones, 11% detected once. The sample consisted of central memory CD4+ T cells from blood. The receptor source for this set is a man aged 18-30 years in good health.

This clone was detected only a few times. The sample holds other DNA sequences that translate to the same CDR3. The chain uses TRBV14 and TRBJ2-1; no reliable D call. Trimming took 0 bases from V and 7 from J, leaving 7 bases between them. This CDR3 has 13 residues. From germline, CDR1 is SGHDN and CDR2 FVKESK. CDR3 region: CASSQDRRNEQFF. The CDR3 DNA reads as TGTGCCAGCAGCCAAGATCGTCGTAATGAGCAGTTCTTC.

The chain carries TRBV5-4 and TRBJ1-5; TRBD1 matches 7 bases. This CDR3 has 15 residues. Losses at the gene ends were 0 bases for V and 3 bases for J; bases not matched to a gene: 3. CDR1 is SGHNT, CDR2 YYREEE, per germline (reference sequence). DNA of the CDR3: TGTGCCAGCAGCTTGGGACAGGGAAACAATCAGCCCCAGCATTTT. Its translation: CASSLGQGNNQPQHF.

With regard to this clone: A read error is possible here, since a much larger clone lies one base away. CDR3: CALSVGTTDQPQHF. DNA of the CDR3: TGTGCCTTGAGTGTTGGGACCACGGACCAGCCCCAGCATTTT. The chain uses TRBV30 and TRBJ1-5; TRBD1 might be the D (5 bases). Germline lookup yields CDR1 GTSNPN and CDR2 SVGIG (reference sequence). The CDR3 is made up of 14 amino acids.

This chain joins TRBV7-9 and TRBJ2-1; 7 nucleotides line up with TRBD2. The germline V gene has CDR1 SEHNR and CDR2 FQNEAQ (reference sequence). The CDR3 has 16 residues. V shed 1 base, J shed 6 bases, and the junction held 9 bases outside the gene matches. As DNA, the CDR3 is TGTGCCAGCAGCTTAGGGAGCGCGGGAGAGGGCAATGAGCAGTTCTTC. Protein: CASSLGSAGEGNEQFF.

This clone was observed many times. The chain recombines TRBV18 with TRBJ2-1, with D hard to call. The germline V gene has CDR1 KGHSH and CDR2 LQKENI. The ends were cut back, 4 bases at V and 6 bases at J, with 7 bases in the middle. The CDR3 sequence is 12 residues long. CDR3 nucleotide sequence: TGTGCCAGCTCACAGGCTAGCAATGAGCAGTTCTTC. Its protein is CASSQASNEQFF. Looking up the rest from reference TRBV18 and TRBJ2-1 gives the full variable domain: NAGVMQNPRHLVRRRGQEARLRCSPMKGHSHVYWYRQLPEEGLKFMVYLQKENIIDESGMPKERFSAEFPKEGPSILRIQQVVRGDSAAYFCASSQASNEQFFGPGTRLTVL.

This clone came up a few times. The V gene is TRBV2, the J gene TRBJ2-7; 8 nucleotides agree with TRBD1. With V trimmed by 8 bases and J by 1 base, 10 bases remained unmatched. Germline-derived CDR1 and CDR2 are SNHLY and FYNNEI. The CDR3 sequence is 15 residues long. The CDR3 bases are TGTGCCAGCCGATGGGACAGGCCCTCGTCCTACGAGCAGTACTTC. It is translated as CASRWDRPSSYEQYF.

This clone was counted only a few times. V is TRBV6-6 and J is TRBJ2-3; 8 bases agree with TRBD1. The germline V gene has CDR1 MNHNY and CDR2 SVGAGI (reference sequence). The CDR3 spans 15 residues. V dropped 5 bases and J dropped 1; count of bases not matched to a gene: 5. CDR3 bases: TGTGCCAGCAGTCAGGGGACAGGCCGCACAGATACGCAGTATTTT. This gives the protein CASSQGTGRTDTQYF.

This clone was found a few times. V is TRBV29-1 and J is TRBJ1-1; possible D gene TRBD1, 6 bases. CDR3 size: 13 residues. CDR1 SQVTM and CDR2 ANQGSEA come from the germline V gene. Trimming left V 6 bases short and J 0 bases short, with 11 bases between. CDR3 bases: TGCAGCGTCGAGAGGGGGGTGAACACTGAAGCTTTCTTT. Amino acids: CSVERGVNTEAFF.

This clone has more than one count but fewer than ten. The chain uses TRBV11-2 and TRBJ2-2; the D call may be TRBD1 or TRBD2 (5 bases each). The CDR3 runs to 15 residues. Trimming removed 2 bases at V and 8 bases at J, with 15 bases between. Germline V gene sequence: CDR1 SGHAT, CDR2 FQNNGV. The CDR3 loop is CASSLQGRRAGELFF. In DNA, the CDR3 is TGTGCCAGCAGCTTACAGGGACGACGAGCGGGGGAGCTGTTTTTT.

The chain combines TRBV6-6 with TRBJ2-7, with no clear D. Germline assignment: CDR1 MNHNY and CDR2 SVGAGI (reference sequence). V was cut by 8 bases and J by 3 bases, with 17 bases left in between. The CDR3 is made up of 14 amino acids. The CDR3 DNA follows: TGTGCCAGCGGAACTATGACACGGAACTACGAGCAGTACTTC. It encodes CASGTMTRNYEQYF.

In this sample, this clone turned up a few times. This chain uses TRBV5-1 with TRBJ2-1, with unresolved D. Germline V lookup: CDR1 SGHRS, CDR2 YFSETQ. The CDR3 totals 15 residues. V lost 0 bases to trimming and J lost 4 bases, with 11 bases between them. The CDR3 spells CASSLDWQRYNEQFF. CDR3 sequence (DNA): TGCGCCAGCAGCTTGGACTGGCAAAGGTACAATGAGCAGTTCTTC.

This clone has only a few counts. V is TRBV5-1 and J is TRBJ2-1; no definite D call. V was shortened by 4 bases and J by 4 bases, with 15 bases between the two germline ends. This CDR3 is 15 amino acids long. Germline-derived CDR1 and CDR2 are SGHRS and YFSETQ. CDR3 amino acids: CASSQLPPPYNEQFF. As DNA, the CDR3 is TGCGCCAGCAGCCAACTGCCCCCCCCTTACAATGAGCAGTTCTTC.

The rearrangement links TRBV6-4 to TRBJ2-3, with D tentatively TRBD2 (5 bases). The ends were cut back, 4 bases at V and 2 bases at J, with 16 bases in the middle. Germline CDR1 and CDR2: MRHNA and SNTAGT. This CDR3 has 16 amino acids. The CDR3 here is CASSGHPLEPTDTQYF. For the CDR3, the DNA is TGTGCCAGCAGTGGACATCCACTAGAACCCACAGATACGCAGTATTTT.

This clone has just a few counts. This rearrangement joins TRBV28 to TRBJ2-7; 7 bases match TRBD1. The CDR3 is made up of 14 amino acids. The trim removed 6 bases at V and 6 bases at J, leaving 11 bases unmatched. The germline V gene has CDR1 MDHEN and CDR2 SYDVKM. CDR3 nucleotide sequence: TGTGCCAGCAGCAGGACAGGAATCCCTCCCGAGCAGTACTTC. This gives the protein CASSRTGIPPEQYF. The complete variable domain, with remaining parts taken from reference TRBV28 and TRBJ2-7, reads DVKVTQSSRYLVKRTGEKVFLECVQDMDHENMFWYRQDPGLGLRLIYFSYDVKMKEKGDIPEGYSVSREKKERFSLILESASTNQTSMYLCASSRTGIPPEQYFGPGTRLTVT.

The rearrangement joins TRBV7-9 to TRBJ2-5; D ambiguous. CDR1 is SEHNR, CDR2 FQNEAQ, per germline (reference sequence). The ends were cut back, 4 bases at V and 5 bases at J, with 20 bases in the middle. The CDR3 has 16 amino acids. The CDR3 nucleotides are TGTGCCAGCAGCTCGGCCGCTAAGGCTAGATGGGAGACCCAGTACTTC. Encoded protein: CASSSAAKARWETQYF.

The rearrangement joins TRBV4-3 to TRBJ1-2; D is uncertain. The CDR3 is made up of 15 amino acids. Trimming pared 0 bases from V and 4 bases from J, leaving 12 bases between. The germline CDR1 and CDR2 sequences are LGHNA and YSLEER. CDR3 region: CASSQEGFHGYGYTF. The CDR3 nucleotides read TGCGCCAGCAGCCAAGAGGGGTTCCACGGCTATGGCTACACCTTC.

This clone occurred a few times. The chain links TRBV11-1 to TRBJ2-7; TRBD1 is a possible D gene (5 bases). The CDR3 runs 12 residues. Germline CDR1 SGHAT, CDR2 FQDESV (reference sequence). Trimming removed 2 bases at V and 7 bases at J, with 9 bases between. Here the CDR3 reads CASSLNRQEQYF. The CDR3 DNA follows: TGTGCCAGCAGCTTAAATCGACAGGAGCAGTACTTC.

This clone was counted ten times or more. V gene TRBV6-5 combines with J gene TRBJ2-7, with 9 bases identical to TRBD1. CDR3 length: 13 residues. Per germline, CDR1 MNHEY and CDR2 SVGAGI. The V gene end was trimmed by 6 bases and the J gene end by 6 bases; junction bases not matched to a gene: 6. The CDR3 nucleotides are TGTGCCAGCAGACCTACGACAGGGGGCGAGCAGTACTTC. Translated, it gives CASRPTTGGEQYF.

This clone was seen more than once but under ten times. This CDR3 reads CASSPRRTGFVHEQYF. CDR3 DNA: TGTGCCAGCAGCCCCCGTAGGACAGGGTTCGTCCACGAGCAGTACTTC. This rearrangement joins TRBV5-6 to TRBJ2-7; 8 nucleotides match TRBD1. CDR1 is SGHDT and CDR2 is YYEEEE in the germline V gene. V lost 4 bases and J lost 5; bases outside the gene matches: 14. This CDR3 is built from 16 residues. The full variable domain, its missing parts supplied by reference TRBV5-6 and TRBJ2-7, is DAGVTQSPTHLIKTRGQQVTLRCSPKSGHDTVSWYQQALGQGPQFIFQYYEEEERQRGNFPDRFSGHQFPNYSSELNVNALLLGDSALYLCASSPRRTGFVHEQYFGPGTRLTVT.

CDR3 in amino acids: CASSQDRNTIYF. The DNA of the CDR3 is TGTGCCAGCAGCCAAGATAGGAACACCATATATTTT. The chain couples TRBV4-2 to TRBJ1-3, with D uncertain. The ends were cut back, 0 bases at V and 7 bases at J, with 4 bases in the middle. The CDR3 has 12 residues. CDR1 and CDR2 (germline): LGHNA, YNFKEQ.

CDR3 coding DNA: TGTGCCAGCTCACAGGGACAGGAGATGCAGTACTTC. Its protein is CASSQGQEMQYF. V gene TRBV18 combines with J gene TRBJ2-7, with 8 positions matching TRBD1. Looked up from germline, CDR1 is KGHSH and CDR2 is LQKENI. This CDR3 spans 12 amino acids. The V gene end was trimmed by 4 bases and the J gene end by 9 bases; junction bases not matched to a gene: 5. The variable domain in full, with the rest retrieved from reference TRBV18 and TRBJ2-7, is NAGVMQNPRHLVRRRGQEARLRCSPMKGHSHVYWYRQLPEEGLKFMVYLQKENIIDESGMPKERFSAEFPKEGPSILRIQQVVRGDSAAYFCASSQGQEMQYFGPGTRLTVT.

The V and J genes are TRBV9 and TRBJ2-1; a weak D match, TRBD2 (5 bases). The germline V and J ends were trimmed by 0 bases and 6 bases, with 10 bases remaining between them. Per germline, CDR1 SGDLS and CDR2 YYNGEE. This CDR3 has 14 residues. CDR3 DNA sequence: TGTGCCAGCAGCGTAGTATGGGCGGGCAATGAGCAGTTCTTC. Protein product: CASSVVWAGNEQFF.

This clone was counted only a few times. Other nucleotide sequences in the sample specify the same CDR3. The chain carries TRBV5-4 and TRBJ2-6, with D hard to call. From germline, CDR1 is SGHNT and CDR2 YYREEE (reference sequence). Trimming pared 0 bases from V and 0 bases from J, leaving 7 bases between. CDR3 length: 16 amino acids. The CDR3 protein is CASSLDGSSGANVLTF. As DNA, the CDR3 is TGTGCCAGCAGCTTGGACGGAAGCTCTGGGGCCAACGTCCTGACTTTC.

This clone was counted only a few times. The chain recombines TRBV6-6 with TRBJ2-7; 10 nucleotides line up with TRBD1. Trimming removed 2 bases from V and 4 bases from J; junction bases left unmatched: 2. In germline, CDR1 is MNHNY, CDR2 SVGAGI (reference sequence). The CDR3 totals 14 residues. CDR3 sequence (DNA): TGTGCCAGCAGTTACCCGGGACAGGGGTACGAGCAGTACTTC. Protein product: CASSYPGQGYEQYF.

Comments on this clone: Other DNA sequences within the sample encode an identical CDR3. V and J are TRBV14 and TRBJ2-7; no reliable D call. The CDR3 sequence is 11 residues long. CDR1 SGHDN and CDR2 FVKESK come from the germline V gene. V was clipped by 2 bases and J by 2 bases, with 1 base between them. Here the CDR3 DNA reads TGTGCCAGCAGCCAAACCTACGAGCAGTACTTC. It encodes CASSQTYEQYF.

This clone was counted between two and nine times. This rearrangement joins TRBV7-2 to TRBJ1-5, with 10 bases aligning to TRBD1. This CDR3 comprises 14 residues. Looked up from germline, CDR1 is SGHTA and CDR2 is FQGNSA. V was pared by 5 bases and J by 6 bases, with 4 bases of the junction left unmatched. In DNA, the CDR3 is TGTGCCAGCAGCAGGGACAGGGGCGGTCAGCCCCAGCATTTT. It specifies CASSRDRGGQPQHF.